One T cell receptor (beta chain) is described in this entry. Some clones are missing from TCRdb's copy, which holds only in-frame ones; the method was immunoSEQ multiplex PCR. The data hold roughly 24,000 clones, with roughly 30% observed a single time. Time point meaning: after neoadjuvant nivolumab, at surgical resection. Patients had newly diagnosed, untreated stage II-IVA oral cavity squamous cell carcinoma. Patients had HPV-negative, locally advanced oral cavity squamous cell carcinoma. This entry is derived from a study of neoadjuvant anti-PD-1 for oral cavity cancer. V lost 5 bases to trimming and J lost 7 bases; unmatched junction nucleotides: 4. The germline V gene has CDR1 SEHNR and CDR2 FQNEAQ (reference sequence). CDR3 length equals 12 residues.

This TCR was sampled from a person aged 35-80 years with oral cavity squamous cell carcinoma. The genes are TRBV7-9 and TRBJ2-7; TRBD1 agrees at 8 bases. Sequences were derived from tumor tissue, sampled after nivolumab (anti-PD-1) treatment. CDR3 residues: CASSGQGGEQYF. CDR3 sequence (DNA): TGTGCCAGCAGCGGACAGGGAGGTGAGCAGTACTTC.